A single sample is the source of the 21 T cell receptor beta chains below, sequenced in a study of shared clonotypes between healthy human individuals. Sequencing used immunoSEQ multiplex PCR; TCRdb keeps in-frame clones, though not all of them. The table has approximately 1,000,000 clones, roughly 80% seen once; the top ten hold over 0.8%. The source material was memory CD4+ T cells from PBMCs. The subset: CD45RA-negative fraction. These receptors were collected from a man aged 18 to 35 in good health. Some clones in this sample may be carry-over from other donors' samples.

As regards this clone: Other DNA sequences from this sample encode an identical CDR3 as well. The gene calls are TRBV11-3 and TRBJ2-5; D is perhaps TRBD2 (5 bases). CDR1 and CDR2 from the germline V gene are SGHNT and YENEEA. The V end lost 1 base, the J end lost 5 bases, and 5 bases lay between the germline ends. The CDR3 has 12 amino acids. The DNA of the CDR3 is TGTGCCAGCAGCTTAGGGAGGGAGACCCAGTACTTC. Translation: CASSLGRETQYF.

This chain uses TRBV5-1 with TRBJ2-7; D gene unclear. The V end lost 4 bases, the J end lost 5 bases, and 16 bases lay between the germline ends. Germline V gene data show CDR1 as SGHRS and CDR2 as YFSETQ. The CDR3 is 14 amino acids. The CDR3 is CASSVSWGGDEQYF. The DNA for the CDR3 is TGCGCCAGCAGCGTGTCCTGGGGTGGAGACGAGCAGTACTTC.

This rearrangement joins TRBV19 to TRBJ1-2; 10 bases align to TRBD1. The CDR3 has 16 amino acids. V trimming: 7 bases; J trimming: 8 bases; junction bases outside the gene matches: 16. Germline lookup yields CDR1 LNHDA and CDR2 SQIVND (reference sequence). In DNA, the CDR3 is TGTGCCAGTAAAAGAGACCCGGGACAGGGGAGCAAAGGCTACACCTTC. Its protein is CASKRDPGQGSKGYTF.

In its sample, this clone was seen a few times. This rearrangement joins TRBV5-6 to TRBJ1-2; 8 nucleotides agree with TRBD1. The length of the CDR3 is 13 residues. V lost 4 bases, J lost 5 bases, and 4 bases stayed unmatched. CDR1 and CDR2 (germline): SGHDT, YYEEEE. CDR3 residues: CASSPGQDYGYTF. The CDR3 DNA follows: TGTGCCAGCAGCCCGGGACAGGATTATGGCTACACCTTC.

The chain links TRBV9 to TRBJ2-1, with 10 nucleotides matching TRBD2. Unmatched junction bases numbered 5, after V lost 2 bases and J lost 9 bases. Germline CDR1 SGDLS, CDR2 YYNGEE. This CDR3 is 14 amino acids long. The CDR3 loop is CASSVPSGRGEQFF. The DNA for the CDR3 is TGTGCCAGCAGCGTCCCTAGCGGGAGAGGTGAGCAGTTCTTC.

The chain has TRBV15 and TRBJ1-5; D may be TRBD1 (5 bases). The CDR3 spans 16 residues. The germline V and J ends were trimmed by 0 bases and 4 bases, with 13 bases remaining between them. The germline CDR1 and CDR2 sequences are LNHNV and YYDKDF (reference sequence). CDR3: CATSREVPDSNQPQHF. In DNA, the CDR3 is TGTGCCACCAGCAGAGAAGTCCCTGACAGTAATCAGCCCCAGCATTTT.

The rearrangement links TRBV5-1 to TRBJ2-6, with D possibly matching TRBD1 (5 bases). CDR1 is SGHRS, CDR2 YFSETQ, per germline. This CDR3 has 16 residues. With 1 base removed from V and 0 bases from J, the gap between germline ends came to 8 bases. The CDR3 region is CASSLTTGSGANVLTF. The CDR3 DNA sequence: TGCGCCAGCAGCTTGACCACAGGCTCTGGGGCCAACGTCCTGACTTTC.

The chain recombines TRBV4-1 with TRBJ1-4; a possible D gene is TRBD1 (5 bases). The CDR3 loop spans 16 amino acids. In germline, CDR1 is MGHRA, CDR2 YSYEKL. The V gene lost 3 bases and the J gene lost 2 bases, with 13 bases spanning the gap. The DNA of the CDR3 is TGCGCCAGCAGCCAGGCTCCGACAGCCACTAATGAAAAACTGTTTTTT. It encodes CASSQAPTATNEKLFF.

There are a few counts of this clone. The J gene is TRBJ2-3, the V gene TRBV4-2; 9 bases are a match to TRBD1. This CDR3 comprises 16 residues. Trimming at V came to 5 bases and at J to 2 bases, leaving 8 bases not matched to a gene. Germline CDR1 and CDR2: LGHNA and YNFKEQ. The CDR3 region is CASSYSDRGPTDTQYF. The CDR3 nucleotides read TGTGCCAGCAGCTACTCGGACAGGGGACCCACAGATACGCAGTATTTT.

The chain links TRBV7-9 to TRBJ2-1; 9 bases are shared with TRBD2. Per the germline V gene, CDR1 is SEHNR and CDR2 is FQNEAQ (reference sequence). The CDR3 length is 16 residues. Trimming at V came to 5 bases and at J to 3 bases, leaving 8 bases not matched to a gene. The CDR3 region is CASSPLTSGSYNEQFF. CDR3 nucleotide sequence: TGTGCCAGCAGCCCCCTGACTAGCGGAAGCTACAATGAGCAGTTCTTC.

The chain links TRBV7-3 to TRBJ2-7; 7 bases agree with TRBD1. Germline CDR1 is SGHTA and CDR2 is FQGTGA. The CDR3 length is 16 residues. With 6 bases clipped from V and 2 bases from J, the junction kept 13 bases outside the gene matches. DNA for the CDR3: TGTGCCAGCAGGTGTAATCCGGGACAGAAAACCTACGAGCAGTACTTC. Translated: CASRCNPGQKTYEQYF.

The V and J genes are TRBV19 and TRBJ1-3, with a weak D call TRBD1 (5 bases). Trimming took off 7 bases at V and 0 bases at J, with 10 bases between the two ends. This CDR3 has 14 residues. Germline loops: CDR1 LNHDA, CDR2 SQIVND (reference sequence). The CDR3 coding sequence is TGTGCCAGTACCAAGGGGTCCTCTGGAAACACCATATATTTT. Amino acid sequence: CASTKGSSGNTIYF.

This clone was found a few times. This chain links TRBV7-9 with TRBJ2-3; 8 bases are shared with TRBD2. From germline, CDR1 is SEHNR and CDR2 FQNEAQ (reference sequence). The trim removed 3 bases at V and 5 bases at J, leaving 7 bases unmatched. CDR3 size: 15 residues. CDR3 protein: CASSLSAGGQDTQYF. In DNA, the CDR3 is TGTGCCAGCAGCTTGTCGGCGGGAGGTCAAGATACGCAGTATTTT.

The CDR3 DNA reads TGTGCCAGCAGTTACGGCGGGCCCAGCTCCTACGAGCAGTACTTC. Residues: CASSYGGPSSYEQYF. V gene TRBV6-5 combines with J gene TRBJ2-7, with D perhaps TRBD2 (5 bases). The length of the CDR3 is 15 residues. CDR1 is MNHEY and CDR2 is SVGAGI in the germline V gene. V lost 2 bases, J lost 0 bases, and 11 bases lay in between.

The V call is TRBV6-6, the J call TRBJ2-1; 7 bases map to TRBD1. The germline gives CDR1 MNHNY, CDR2 SVGAGI (reference sequence). The CDR3 covers 14 residues. After removal of 2 bases from V and 6 bases from J, the junction contained 4 bases not matched to a gene. CDR3 coding DNA: TGTGCCAGCAGTTACAGACAGGGTAGCAATGAGCAGTTCTTC. Protein: CASSYRQGSNEQFF.

Concerning this clone: This same CDR3 is encoded by further DNA sequences in the sample. The J gene is TRBJ2-5, the V gene TRBV10-3, with no clear D. Trimming took off 2 bases at V and 1 base at J, with 8 bases between the two ends. The CDR3 has 14 residues. The germline V gene has CDR1 ENHRY and CDR2 SYGVKD. CDR3 in amino acids: CAISESRAQETQYF. Written as DNA, the CDR3 is TGTGCCATCAGTGAGAGTAGGGCCCAAGAGACCCAGTACTTC.

This clone was found once. V gene TRBV7-3 combines with J gene TRBJ2-1, with a tentative D call TRBD1 (6 bases). The V end lost 0 bases, the J end lost 0 bases, and 9 bases lay between the germline ends. Germline V gene lookup returns CDR1 SGHTA and CDR2 FQGTGA. CDR3 length: 16 amino acids. The CDR3 region is CASSLTGAGSYNEQFF. CDR3 nucleotide sequence: TGTGCCAGCAGCTTAACGGGGGCGGGCTCCTACAATGAGCAGTTCTTC.

This clone has a handful of counts. J is TRBJ2-5 and V is TRBV5-4; the match to TRBD2 covers 8 bases. CDR3 size: 16 residues. CDR1 is SGHNT, CDR2 YYREEE, per germline (reference sequence). Losses at the gene ends were 2 bases for V and 1 base for J; bases not matched to a gene: 7. The CDR3 sequence is CASSFGSGSVQETQYF. DNA for the CDR3: TGTGCCAGCAGCTTTGGCAGCGGGAGCGTCCAAGAGACCCAGTACTTC.

This clone was seen at least ten times. The gene calls are TRBV6-1 and TRBJ1-1; D remains unclear. Germline loops: CDR1 MNHNS, CDR2 SASEGT. The CDR3 sequence is 13 residues long. Trimming took 8 bases from V and 10 from J, leaving 20 bases between them. CDR3 protein: CASPLDPTTTAFF. CDR3 bases: TGTGCCAGCCCCCTAGACCCTACGACGACAGCTTTCTTT.

This chain joins TRBV15 and TRBJ2-7; D assignment may be TRBD1 or TRBD2 (5 bases each). Germline V gene data show CDR1 as LNHNV and CDR2 as YYDKDF (reference sequence). The CDR3 has 15 residues. V was cut by 4 bases and J by 2 bases, with 15 bases left in between. The CDR3 here is CATSNPGTGTYEQYF. DNA of the CDR3: TGTGCCACCAGCAATCCTGGGACCGGGACCTACGAGCAGTACTTC.

This clone occurred a few times. The rearrangement links TRBV15 to TRBJ2-5; D remains unclear. This CDR3 is built from 17 residues. The germline V gene encodes CDR1 LNHNV and CDR2 YYDKDF (reference sequence). V lost 0 bases and J 2 bases, leaving 16 bases between the germline ends. The CDR3 reads CATSRDWTRTPQETQYF. The CDR3 coding sequence is TGTGCCACCAGCAGAGATTGGACCCGCACCCCACAAGAGACCCAGTACTTC.